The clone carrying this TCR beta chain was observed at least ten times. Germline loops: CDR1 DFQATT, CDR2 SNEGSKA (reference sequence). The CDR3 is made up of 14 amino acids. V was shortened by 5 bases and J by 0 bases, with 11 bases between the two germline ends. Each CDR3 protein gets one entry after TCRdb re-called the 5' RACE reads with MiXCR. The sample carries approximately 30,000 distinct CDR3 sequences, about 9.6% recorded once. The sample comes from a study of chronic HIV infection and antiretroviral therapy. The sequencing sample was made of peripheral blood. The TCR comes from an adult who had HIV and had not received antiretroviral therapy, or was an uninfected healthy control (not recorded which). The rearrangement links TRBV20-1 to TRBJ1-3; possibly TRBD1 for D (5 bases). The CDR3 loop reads CSARDRDSGNTIYF. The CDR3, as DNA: TGCAGTGCTCGGGACCGCGACTCTGGAAACACCATATATTTT.